This is a list of T cell receptor beta chains from one sample in a study of T-cell reconstitution after alpha-beta-depleted transplantation in children. TCRdb reprocessed the PCR reads with MiXCR, giving one entry per CDR3 protein. The sample consists of fewer than 750,000 distinct CDR3 sequences, about 23% of them appearing once. The material was PBMCs, mostly from graft donor cells, obtained 360 days after TCRalphabeta/CD19-depleted stem cell transplant. These receptors were obtained from a boy under two years old who had a stem cell transplant for acute myeloid leukemia, so the T cells may come from the graft donor. The CDR3 runs from the conserved cysteine through the conserved F or W. The D gene is left open where the match is weak. Clone size is not always given. Where it is, it says once, few, many or a class for expanded clones.

D gene	V gene	J gene	clone size	CDR3 protein	CDR3 DNA
-	TRBV6-4	TRBJ1-5	many	CASSPLGGDQPQHF	TGTGCCAGCAGCCCACTGGGGGGAGATCAGCCCCAGCATTTT
-	TRBV5-1	TRBJ2-5	few	CASSLDWSPETQYF	TGCGCCAGCAGCTTGGATTGGTCCCCAGAGACCCAGTACTTC
-	TRBV28	TRBJ2-3	-	CATSLPLPDTQYF	TGTGCCACCAGCCTTCCCCTGCCCGATACGCAGTATTTT
-	TRBV20-1	TRBJ1-1	many	CSARDAPRNTEAFF	TGCAGTGCTAGAGATGCGCCAAGAAACACTGAAGCTTTCTTT
TRBD2	TRBV12-3/TRBV12-4	TRBJ2-3	few	CASSNPGLRTDTQYF	TGTGCCAGCAGCAATCCGGGACTACGCACAGATACGCAGTATTTT
-	TRBV7-2	TRBJ2-5	-	CASSLARTRQETQYF	TGTGCCAGCAGCTTAGCTCGGACAAGACAAGAGACCCAGTACTTC
TRBD1	TRBV27	TRBJ2-1	few	CASRKPYDRGPSHYNEQFF	TGTGCCAGCAGGAAACCTTATGACAGGGGGCCCTCGCACTACAATGAGCAGTTCTTC
-	TRBV12-3/TRBV12-4	TRBJ2-7	many	CASSSFSYEQYF	TGTGCCAGCAGTTCCTTCTCCTACGAGCAGTACTTC
-	TRBV7-9	TRBJ1-2	-	CASSLAQVVYGYTF	TGTGCCAGCAGCTTAGCACAGGTGGTCTATGGCTACACCTTC
-	TRBV20-1	TRBJ2-5	few	CSANIRARRLAQYF	TGCAGTGCTAATATCAGGGCCCGACGCTTGGCCCAGTACTTC
TRBD1	TRBV3-1	TRBJ2-6	many	CASSRGTGESGANVLTF	TGTGCCAGCAGCCGGGGGACAGGGGAGTCTGGGGCCAACGTCCTGACTTTC
TRBD1	TRBV20-1	TRBJ1-2	many	CSARDTLGTGNYGYTF	TGCAGTGCTAGAGATACCCTCGGGACAGGGAACTATGGCTACACCTTC
TRBD1	TRBV29-1	TRBJ1-2	-	CSVDRDRPRGYGYTF	TGCAGCGTTGACCGGGACAGACCGCGGGGCTATGGCTACACCTTC
-	TRBV7-8	TRBJ1-5	-	CASSPELWNQPQHF	TGTGCCAGCAGCCCGGAGCTGTGGAATCAGCCCCAGCATTTT
-	TRBV27	TRBJ1-6	-	CASGRGTSSPLHF	TGTGCCAGCGGACGGGGAACTAGTTCACCCCTCCACTTT
-	TRBV6-2/TRBV6-3	TRBJ2-1	-	CASTLGGSYNEQFF	TGTGCCAGCACCCTTGGGGGATCCTACAATGAGCAGTTCTTC
TRBD2	TRBV6-2/TRBV6-3	TRBJ2-3	-	CASRHHSGGGGDTQYF	TGTGCCAGCAGACACCATAGCGGGGGCGGCGGGGATACGCAGTATTTT
-	TRBV6-5	TRBJ1-3	once	CASSLKNSGNTIYF	TGTGCCAGCAGTTTAAAAAACTCTGGAAACACCATATATTTT
TRBD1	TRBV4-2	TRBJ2-6	-	CASSPREPGTGISGANVLTF	TGTGCCAGCAGCCCCCGGGAACCCGGGACAGGAATCTCTGGGGCCAACGTCCTGACTTTC
-	TRBV5-1	TRBJ2-3	-	CASSLMYRVVADTQYF	TGCGCCAGCAGCTTGATGTACAGGGTGGTTGCAGATACGCAGTATTTT
-	TRBV5-1	TRBJ2-1	few	CASNGGVSYNEQFF	TGCGCCAGCAACGGCGGGGTGTCCTACAATGAGCAGTTCTTC
TRBD1	TRBV2	TRBJ2-5	-	CASSSLGTEETQYF	TGTGCCAGCAGTTCCCTTGGGACAGAAGAGACCCAGTACTTC
TRBD2	TRBV4-3	TRBJ2-2	-	CASSLERGGGELFF	TGCGCCAGCAGCCTGGAGCGGGGGGGCGGGGAGCTGTTTTTT
-	TRBV5-1	TRBJ2-5	-	CASSYVQETQYF	TGCGCCAGCAGCTATGTCCAAGAGACCCAGTACTTC
-	TRBV12-3/TRBV12-4	TRBJ1-5	-	CASSFENNQPQHF	TGTGCCAGCAGTTTCGAGAACAATCAGCCCCAGCATTTT
-	TRBV20-1	TRBJ2-3	many	CSARGSGRSPTTDTQYF	TGCAGTGCTAGAGGTTCGGGCCGATCCCCAACGACAGATACGCAGTATTTT
-	TRBV5-1	TRBJ2-3	-	CASSLAWASADTQYF	TGCGCCAGCAGCTTGGCCTGGGCCTCGGCGGATACGCAGTATTTT
-	TRBV29-1	TRBJ2-5	few	CSGTPRTAQETQYF	TGCAGCGGCACGCCCCGTACAGCACAAGAGACCCAGTACTTC
TRBD1	TRBV15	TRBJ2-3	-	CATSRDQYWTGGTDTQYF	TGTGCCACCAGCAGAGATCAGTATTGGACAGGAGGCACAGATACGCAGTATTTT
-	TRBV28	TRBJ2-1	many	CASSSRRRDSSYNEQFF	TGTGCCAGCAGTTCGAGGAGGAGAGACAGCTCCTACAATGAGCAGTTCTTC
TRBD2	TRBV20-1	TRBJ2-1	-	CSARGIAGATYNEQFF	TGCAGTGCTAGAGGCATAGCGGGGGCCACGTACAATGAGCAGTTCTTC
-	TRBV5-8	TRBJ1-2	many	CASSLRDPFKAGYTF	TGTGCCAGCAGCTTACGGGACCCATTTAAGGCTGGCTACACCTTC
TRBD1	TRBV29-1	TRBJ2-1	many	CSVGTGDNNEQFF	TGCAGCGTTGGGACAGGGGACAACAATGAGCAGTTCTTC
TRBD1	TRBV4-1	TRBJ1-1	-	CASQRTGEREAFF	TGCGCCAGCCAACGGACAGGGGAAAGGGAAGCTTTCTTT
TRBD1	TRBV20-1	TRBJ2-7	-	CSARDTHGTGSYEQYF	TGCAGTGCTAGAGATACCCACGGGACAGGGTCCTACGAGCAGTACTTC
-	TRBV27	TRBJ2-3	-	CASSLWAESTDTQYF	TGTGCCAGCAGTTTATGGGCCGAAAGCACAGATACGCAGTATTTT
-	TRBV12-3/TRBV12-4	TRBJ2-5	-	CASSKGGPIPLHF	TGTGCCAGCAGCAAGGGGGGGCCCATCCCCCTTCACTTC
TRBD2	TRBV20-1	TRBJ2-1	-	CSAIGRLAGLNEQFF	TGCAGTGCTATAGGTCGACTAGCGGGGTTGAATGAGCAGTTCTTC
TRBD1	TRBV27	TRBJ1-4	many	CASTTTGSPREKLFF	TGTGCCAGCACAACGACAGGGTCCCCGAGGGAAAAACTGTTTTTT
-	TRBV6-5	TRBJ1-2	many	CASSSRDTYYGYTF	TGTGCCAGCAGTTCTAGGGACACCTACTATGGCTACACCTTC
-	TRBV2	TRBJ2-1	few	CASSEGRVGQFF	TGTGCCAGCAGTGAAGGGAGGGTAGGCCAGTTCTTC
-	TRBV18	TRBJ2-5	many	CASSPLGQETQYF	TGTGCCAGCTCACCGCTGGGCCAAGAGACCCAGTACTTC
-	TRBV28	TRBJ2-5	many	CASRRKLQETQYF	TGTGCCAGCCGGAGAAAGCTCCAAGAGACCCAGTACTTC
-	TRBV5-1	TRBJ2-6	many	CASSLDGAGANVLTF	TGCGCCAGCAGCTTGGACGGCGCTGGGGCCAACGTCCTGACTTTC
-	TRBV6-5	TRBJ1-5	-	CASSSSPLTGNQPQHF	TGTGCCAGCAGTTCCTCGCCACTGACGGGCAATCAGCCCCAGCATTTT
-	TRBV5-1	TRBJ2-5	-	CASSYYRETQYF	TGCGCCAGCAGCTATTACAGAGAGACCCAGTACTTC
-	TRBV20-1	TRBJ2-3	many	CSAREIGTDTQYF	TGCAGTGCAAGAGAAATCGGCACAGATACGCAGTATTTT
TRBD2	TRBV10-3	TRBJ2-1	many	CAISEWSSGTTLYNEQFF	TGTGCCATCAGTGAGTGGTCTAGCGGGACGACCCTTTACAATGAGCAGTTCTTC
-	TRBV5-1	TRBJ1-1	few	CASSLFPEGTEAFF	TGCGCCAGCAGCTTGTTTCCGGAGGGGACTGAAGCTTTCTTT
-	TRBV12-3/TRBV12-4	TRBJ2-5	-	CASSLGFDRLTAETQYF	TGTGCCAGCAGTTTAGGATTCGACAGGCTCACAGCGGAGACCCAGTACTTC
-	TRBV28	TRBJ2-1	few	CASGGEQFF	TGTGCCAGCGGAGGCGAGCAGTTCTTC
-	TRBV12-3/TRBV12-4	TRBJ2-2	many	CASSLAPGINTGELFF	TGTGCCAGCAGTTTAGCGCCGGGGATAAACACCGGGGAGCTGTTTTTT